The rows below give T cell receptor beta chains drawn from one sample of a study of blood T cell repertoires in COVID-19. Generated by immunoSEQ multiplex PCR, the TCRdb table keeps only in-frame clones and is missing some. The sample contains 400,000 or so clones, approximately 86% of which appear only once. Sequencing was carried out using peripheral blood. All receptors derive from a human donor in a cohort sampled during active COVID-19. Both conserved end residues are part of each CDR3. The D gene is left open where the match is weak. Some rows have no size entry. The others give once, few or many, or a class for an expanded clone.

v_call	clone_size	j_call	d_call	cdr3_aa	cdr3_nt
TRBV28	NA	TRBJ1-1	NA	CASSPMGGLNTEAFF	TGTGCCAGCAGTCCCATGGGAGGGCTGAACACTGAAGCTTTCTTT
TRBV7-9	NA	TRBJ2-7	TRBD2	CASSLEGLAETEQYF	TGTGCCAGCAGCCTGGAGGGACTAGCGGAAACCGAGCAGTACTTC
TRBV10-1	once	TRBJ2-1	TRBD1	CASSSGQGDNEQFF	TGCGCCAGCAGTTCGGGACAGGGGGACAATGAGCAGTTCTTC
TRBV5-5	NA	TRBJ2-5	NA	CASSPWTVQETQYF	TGTGCCAGCAGCCCCTGGACAGTTCAAGAGACCCAGTACTTC
TRBV7-9	NA	TRBJ1-4	NA	CASSYRDEKLFF	TGTGCCAGCAGCTATCGGGATGAAAAACTGTTTTTT
TRBV7-2	NA	TRBJ2-3	NA	CASSLGSSGTDTQYF	TGTGCCAGCAGCTTAGGCTCTAGCGGCACAGATACGCAGTATTTT
TRBV28	once	TRBJ1-1	TRBD1	CASSLGLVAGGTEAFF	TGTGCCAGCAGTTTAGGGTTGGTAGCAGGGGGCACTGAAGCTTTCTTT
TRBV7-6	NA	TRBJ2-1	NA	CASSETLGSSYNEQFF	TGTGCCAGCAGCGAGACTCTAGGCAGCTCCTACAATGAGCAGTTCTTC
TRBV7-3	NA	TRBJ2-3	TRBD1	CASSLTGGRDTQYF	TGTGCCAGCAGCTTAACAGGGGGCAGAGATACGCAGTATTTT
TRBV2	NA	TRBJ2-5	TRBD2	CASSAGLAGAQYF	TGTGCCAGCAGTGCAGGACTAGCGGGGGCCCAGTACTTC
TRBV11-2	NA	TRBJ1-3	NA	CASSLGPGGSGNTIYF	TGTGCCAGCAGCTTAGGCCCCGGGGGAAGTGGAAACACCATATATTTT